This T cell receptor beta chain is from a study of shared clonotypes between healthy human individuals. For this clone: Its target is unknown.

In the study's own analysis: Filtering differed because ImmunoSEQ produced junction-only sequences that carried no quality scores. Repertoires were generated with immunoSEQ multiplex PCR, while TCRdb's copy carries only in-frame clones and drops some. V and J calls and clone size are as listed in that table; D and trimming were resolved from the DNA. This table has approximately 2.5 million clones, 93% appearing once. The germline V gene encodes CDR1 LGHNA and CDR2 YNFKEQ. The ends lost 3 bases at V and 5 bases at J; junction bases unmatched: 12. The CDR3 is 17 residues long. Broader study findings: Across subsets, estimated richness was generally greater for naive than for memory populations. For sorted subsets, rarefaction showed incomplete sequencing despite large depth.

The gene calls are TRBV4-2 and TRBJ2-2, with 7 bases lining up with TRBD1. Sample: naive CD4+ T cells from PBMCs. Specified subset: CD45RA+ positively selected. The TCR comes from a man aged 18-30 years in good health. Some clones in this sample may be carry-over from other donors' samples. CDR3 nucleotides: TGTGCCAGCAGCCACCCCATGCGAGGGGGCTTAACCGGGGAGCTGTTTTTT. As protein: CASSHPMRGGLTGELFF.